The 28 T cell receptor beta chains in this list originate from one sample, sequenced in a study of T cell responses to AZD1222 COVID-19 vaccine. Assay: immunoSEQ multiplex PCR; the TCRdb copy retains only in-frame clones and omits some. The sample includes roughly 110,000 clones, around 93% of them seen just once. Sequenced here: peripheral blood, sampled 28 days after the second AZD1222 dose. The receptors come from an adult who received the AZD1222 COVID-19 vaccine.

The rearrangement uses TRBV7-8 and TRBJ1-1; D is ambiguous. CDR3 length: 13 amino acids. With 6 bases removed from V and 4 bases from J, the gap between germline ends came to 12 bases. Germline assignment: CDR1 SGHVS and CDR2 FQNEAQ. The CDR3 sequence is CASRFRGGTEAFF. The CDR3 bases are TGTGCCAGCAGGTTCAGAGGCGGCACTGAAGCTTTCTTT.

This clone was detected once. This chain uses TRBV9 with TRBJ2-1; no clear D. The V end lost 0 bases, the J end lost 2 bases, and 9 bases lay between the germline ends. Per germline, CDR1 SGDLS and CDR2 YYNGEE. The CDR3 sequence is 15 residues long. In DNA form, the CDR3 reads TGTGCCAGCAGCGTAGCCTCGCGCGCCTACAATGAGCAGTTCTTC. It specifies CASSVASRAYNEQFF.

The rearrangement links TRBV6-5 to TRBJ2-1, with D perhaps TRBD1 (7 bases). The V end lost 4 bases, the J end lost 7 bases, and 17 bases lay between the germline ends. This CDR3 has 15 amino acids. Germline loops: CDR1 MNHEY, CDR2 SVGAGI. CDR3 in amino acids: CASSSQGYGGNEQFF. As DNA, the CDR3 is TGTGCCAGCAGTTCACAGGGGTACGGGGGAAATGAGCAGTTCTTC.

This chain joins TRBV6-2 or TRBV6-3 and TRBJ1-5, with a weak D call TRBD1 (6 bases). This CDR3 is built from 17 residues. V lost 3 bases to trimming and J lost 3 bases, with 18 bases between them. In germline, CDR1 is MNHEY, CDR2 SVGEGT. CDR3 protein: CASSYSYRALPNQPQHF. DNA of the CDR3: TGTGCCAGCAGTTATTCGTACAGGGCCCTTCCCAATCAGCCCCAGCATTTT.

This chain connects TRBV5-1 to TRBJ2-1, with TRBD1 identical over 8 bases. Trimming removed 5 bases from V and 1 base from J; junction bases left unmatched: 11. The CDR3 consists of 17 residues. Germline CDR1 reads SGHRS; CDR2 reads YFSETQ. CDR3 in amino acids: CASRSRTGRRSYNEQFF. For the CDR3, the DNA is TGCGCCAGCAGGAGTCGGACAGGGAGAAGATCCTACAATGAGCAGTTCTTC.

This chain joins TRBV19 and TRBJ1-1; D is possibly TRBD1 (5 bases). Trimming left V 3 bases short and J 8 bases short, with 10 bases between. The CDR3 runs 12 residues. Germline assignment: CDR1 LNHDA and CDR2 SQIVND (reference sequence). CDR3 protein: CASSMLGGEAFF. DNA of the CDR3: TGTGCCAGTAGTATGTTGGGGGGAGAAGCTTTCTTT.

The V and J genes are TRBV30 and TRBJ1-4; a weak D match, TRBD1 (5 bases). Germline values: CDR1 GTSNPN, CDR2 SVGIG (reference sequence). The V and J ends lost 3 bases and 5 bases respectively, with 16 bases between them. The CDR3 consists of 15 residues. Here the CDR3 reads CAWRPTGLLNEKLFF. The DNA for the CDR3 is TGTGCCTGGAGGCCGACGGGACTGCTAAATGAAAAACTGTTTTTT. The full variable domain, with the rest looked up from reference TRBV30 and TRBJ1-4, is SQTIHQWPATLVQPVGSPLSLECTVEGTSNPNLYWYRQAAGRGLQLLFYSVGIGQISSEVPQNLSASRPQDRQFILSSKKLLLSDSGFYLCAWRPTGLLNEKLFFGSGTQLSVL.

V usage is TRBV5-4 and J usage is TRBJ2-1, with D perhaps matching TRBD1 (6 bases). Trimming removed 4 bases at V and 8 bases at J, with 13 bases between. The CDR3 length is 13 residues. Germline V gives CDR1 SGHNT, CDR2 YYREEE (reference sequence). In nucleotides, the CDR3 is TGTGCCAGCAGCGCCGGACAGAGATATGAGCAGTTCTTC. This sequence encodes CASSAGQRYEQFF.

This chain joins TRBV24-1 and TRBJ2-1, with unresolved D. The CDR3 contains 13 residues. The V gene's germline CDR1 is KGHDR and CDR2 SFDVKD. V lost 1 base, J lost 5 bases, and 5 bases lay in between. In DNA form, the CDR3 reads TGTGCCACCAGTGATTTATGGGACAATGAGCAGTTCTTC. The encoded protein is CATSDLWDNEQFF.

The CDR3 nucleotides read TGTGCTAGTGGTTTGGTAGCGAATGTTGGGGGTTCCACTGAAGCTTTCTTT. Amino acids: CASGLVANVGGSTEAFF. The V gene is TRBV12-5, the J gene TRBJ1-1, with a tentative D call TRBD1 (5 bases). V was trimmed by 0 bases and J by 4 bases, leaving 18 bases between them. The CDR3 sequence is 17 residues long. Germline lookup yields CDR1 LGHNT and CDR2 FRNRAP.

This sequence joins TRBV29-1 and TRBJ1-1; D is ambiguous. The CDR3 length is 13 residues. Germline V CDR1 and CDR2: SQVTM, ANQGSEA. V was trimmed by 4 bases and J by 4 bases, leaving 13 bases between them. The chain's CDR3 is CSVGLRTSTEAFF. CDR3 nucleotide sequence: TGCAGCGTTGGGCTCAGGACTAGCACTGAAGCTTTCTTT.

V usage is TRBV4-2 and J usage is TRBJ1-4; 8 positions match TRBD1. This CDR3 is 16 amino acids long. V shed 4 bases, J shed 5 bases, and the junction held 9 bases outside the gene matches. Per germline, CDR1 LGHNA and CDR2 YNFKEQ. CDR3 in DNA: TGTGCCAGCAGCCCTCTAACCGGGACAGGCAATGAAAAACTGTTTTTT. Translated, it gives CASSPLTGTGNEKLFF.

The chain joins TRBV9 to TRBJ1-1; 9 bases are shared with TRBD1. The CDR3 runs to 13 residues. Germline CDR1 and CDR2: SGDLS and YYNGEE. Germline trimming cut 4 bases from V and 6 bases from J; bases unmatched to any gene: 4. The CDR3 protein is CASSTWTGAEAFF. The CDR3 nucleotides are TGTGCCAGCAGCACCTGGACAGGGGCTGAAGCTTTCTTT.

This chain uses TRBV4-1 with TRBJ1-6; D call uncertain. The CDR3 is 20 amino acids. Germline-derived CDR1 and CDR2 are MGHRA and YSYEKL. V was cut by 0 bases and J by 3 bases, with 21 bases left in between. Here the CDR3 DNA reads TGCGCCAGCAGCCAAGATCTCCGGACCGGCCAGGCAAGCTATAATTCACCCCTCCACTTT. The encoded protein is CASSQDLRTGQASYNSPLHF.

This chain joins TRBV6-1 and TRBJ1-5; tentatively, D is TRBD1 (5 bases). The germline CDR1 and CDR2 sequences are MNHNS and SASEGT. The CDR3 is made up of 12 amino acids. The V and J ends lost 3 bases and 9 bases respectively, with 9 bases between them. The CDR3: CASSEPGRPQHF. In DNA form, the CDR3 reads TGTGCCAGCAGTGAGCCGGGACGGCCCCAGCATTTT.

The chain recombines TRBV29-1 with TRBJ2-1, with 11 bases aligning to TRBD2. Germline-derived CDR1 and CDR2 are SQVTM and ANQGSEA. Trimming cost V 4 bases and J 8 bases; bases outside gene matches: 13. This CDR3 comprises 16 residues. The chain's CDR3 is CSVAPSGRPYGDEQFF. DNA for the CDR3: TGCAGCGTTGCACCTAGCGGGAGGCCCTACGGGGATGAGCAGTTCTTC.

The rearrangement links TRBV5-6 to TRBJ2-3, with D possibly being TRBD2 (6 bases). CDR1 is SGHDT and CDR2 is YYEEEE in the germline V gene. Trimming removed 4 bases at V and 0 bases at J, with 9 bases between. The CDR3 runs to 14 residues. CDR3 region: CASSMSGSTDTQYF. The CDR3 DNA follows: TGTGCCAGCAGCATGAGCGGGAGCACAGATACGCAGTATTTT.

The chain has TRBV18 and TRBJ1-5; 9 nucleotides align to TRBD1. CDR3 length equals 14 residues. In germline, CDR1 is KGHSH, CDR2 LQKENI. The V and J ends lost 3 bases and 7 bases, in that order; junction bases with no gene match: 4. The CDR3 DNA is TGTGCCAGCTCACCCATACAGGGGGCCCAGCCCCAGCATTTT. The encoded protein is CASSPIQGAQPQHF.

The rearrangement joins TRBV25-1 to TRBJ1-2, with D uncertain. CDR1 and CDR2 from the germline V gene are MGHDK and SYGVNS. Trimming shortened V by 2 bases and J by 5 bases, and 12 bases separated the two germline ends. This CDR3 has 14 amino acids. The CDR3 loop is CASSEMEGVYGYTF. The CDR3 nucleotides read TGTGCCAGCAGTGAAATGGAGGGAGTGTATGGCTACACCTTC.

This clone was detected only once. V is TRBV25-1 and J is TRBJ1-1; D might be TRBD1 (5 bases). Trimming left V 0 bases short and J 4 bases short, with 15 bases between. The CDR3 length is 16 residues. Per germline, CDR1 MGHDK and CDR2 SYGVNS. The CDR3 here is CASSEYHPIRGTEAFF. As DNA, the CDR3 is TGTGCCAGCAGTGAATACCATCCTATTAGGGGCACTGAAGCTTTCTTT.

This rearrangement joins TRBV12-3 or TRBV12-4 to TRBJ1-1; D is unclear. Trimming pared 3 bases from V and 6 bases from J, leaving 8 bases between. The CDR3 runs to 12 residues. The CDR3, as DNA: TGTGCCAGCAGTTTGATGGTCTCTGAAGCTTTCTTT. Protein: CASSLMVSEAFF.

The chain recombines TRBV2 with TRBJ1-5; 10 nucleotides line up with TRBD1. The germline gives CDR1 SNHLY, CDR2 FYNNEI. V lost 6 bases to trimming and J lost 5 bases; unmatched junction nucleotides: 4. This CDR3 region has 14 residues. This chain's CDR3 is CASSVDRGHQPQHF. CDR3 DNA sequence: TGTGCCAGCAGCGTAGACAGGGGGCATCAGCCCCAGCATTTT.

V usage is TRBV27 and J usage is TRBJ1-1, with unresolved D. This CDR3 region has 15 residues. Trimming cost V 6 bases and J 0 bases, with 14 bases left between them. CDR1 is MNHEY and CDR2 is SMNVEV in the germline V gene (reference sequence). CDR3 in amino acids: CASSPRGSMNTEAFF. In DNA, the CDR3 is TGTGCCAGCAGCCCACGAGGTAGCATGAACACTGAAGCTTTCTTT.

This clone was picked up one time. This chain links TRBV29-1 with TRBJ1-2; D is possibly TRBD1 (6 bases). Trimming stripped 0 bases from V and 2 bases from J, with 13 bases between. The CDR3 has 15 amino acids. The germline CDR1 and CDR2 sequences are SQVTM and ANQGSEA. CDR3 loop: CSVEDSGALNYGYTF. DNA for the CDR3: TGCAGCGTTGAAGATTCAGGGGCCCTCAACTATGGCTACACCTTC. Combining the CDR3 with reference TRBV29-1 and TRBJ1-2 gives the whole variable domain SAVISQKPSRDICQRGTSLTIQCQVDSQVTMMFWYRQQPGQSLTLIATANQGSEATYESGFVIDKFPISRPNLTFSTLTVSNMSPEDSSIYLCSVEDSGALNYGYTFGSGTRLTVV.

Points on this clone: This sample also contains other DNA sequences that code for the same CDR3. The genes are TRBV19 and TRBJ1-5, with a weak D call TRBD1 (5 bases). The CDR3 is 14 amino acids. Looked up from germline, CDR1 is LNHDA and CDR2 is SQIVND (reference sequence). V lost 3 bases to trimming and J lost 6 bases, with 12 bases between them. The CDR3 sequence: CASSIRQGGQPQHF. The CDR3 DNA reads as TGTGCCAGTAGTATCCGGCAGGGCGGTCAGCCCCAGCATTTT.

Note on this clone: The sample has other DNA sequences that encode this CDR3 too. The chain employs TRBV28 and TRBJ1-5; the D is unclear. CDR1 MDHEN and CDR2 SYDVKM come from the germline V gene. CDR3 length: 13 residues. Trimming removed 2 bases from V and 1 base from J, with 3 bases in between. CDR3 sequence reads: CASSLGSNQPQHF. The CDR3 DNA reads as TGTGCCAGCAGTTTAGGGAGCAATCAGCCCCAGCATTTT.

The chain uses TRBV14 and TRBJ1-1, with 9 bases aligning to TRBD1. V lost 7 bases to trimming and J lost 3 bases; unmatched junction nucleotides: 6. Germline CDR1 SGHDN, CDR2 FVKESK. CDR3 length equals 14 residues. The CDR3 coding sequence is TGTGCCAGCACTATACAGGGGGCGGACACTGAAGCTTTCTTT. Protein sequence: CASTIQGADTEAFF.

The V call is TRBV10-2, the J call TRBJ2-7, with no clear D. V shed 6 bases and J shed 4 bases, with 16 bases lying between them. Germline CDR1 WSHSY, CDR2 SAAADI. This CDR3 has 14 residues. The CDR3 here is CASSPAAQLYEQYF. CDR3 DNA sequence: TGCGCCAGCAGCCCTGCGGCCCAGCTGTACGAGCAGTACTTC.